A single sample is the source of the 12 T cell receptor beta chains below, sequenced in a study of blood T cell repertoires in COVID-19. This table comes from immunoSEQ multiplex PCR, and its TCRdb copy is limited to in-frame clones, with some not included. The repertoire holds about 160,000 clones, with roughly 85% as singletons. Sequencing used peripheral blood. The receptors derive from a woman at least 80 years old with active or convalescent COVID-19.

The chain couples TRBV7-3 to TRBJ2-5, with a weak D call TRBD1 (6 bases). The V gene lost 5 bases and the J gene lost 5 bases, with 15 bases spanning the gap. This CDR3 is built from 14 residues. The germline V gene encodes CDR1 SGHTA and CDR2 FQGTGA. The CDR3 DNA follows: TGTGCCAGCAGCCTACAAGGCACAGGGGAGACCCAGTACTTC. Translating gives CASSLQGTGETQYF.

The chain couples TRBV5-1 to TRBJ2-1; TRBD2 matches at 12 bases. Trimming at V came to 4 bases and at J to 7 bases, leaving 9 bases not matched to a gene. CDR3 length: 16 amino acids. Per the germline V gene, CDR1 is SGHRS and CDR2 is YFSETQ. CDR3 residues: CASSMPSGRAINEQFF. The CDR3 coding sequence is TGCGCCAGCAGCATGCCTAGCGGGAGGGCCATAAATGAGCAGTTCTTC.

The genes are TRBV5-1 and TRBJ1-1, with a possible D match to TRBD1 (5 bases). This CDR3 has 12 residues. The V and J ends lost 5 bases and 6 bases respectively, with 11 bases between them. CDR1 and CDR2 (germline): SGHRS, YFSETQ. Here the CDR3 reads CASSFRGAEAFF. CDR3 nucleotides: TGCGCCAGCAGTTTTAGGGGTGCTGAAGCTTTCTTT.

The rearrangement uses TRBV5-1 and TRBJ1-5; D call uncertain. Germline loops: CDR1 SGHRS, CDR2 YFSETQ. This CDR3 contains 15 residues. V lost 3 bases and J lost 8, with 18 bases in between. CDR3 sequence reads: CASSSGIRGKEPQHF. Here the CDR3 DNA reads TGCGCCAGCAGCTCCGGGATCCGAGGTAAAGAGCCCCAGCATTTT. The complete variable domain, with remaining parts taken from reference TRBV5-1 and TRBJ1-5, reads KAGVTQTPRYLIKTRGQQVTLSCSPISGHRSVSWYQQTPGQGLQFLFEYFSETQRNKGNFPGRFSGRQFSNSRSEMNVSTLELGDSALYLCASSSGIRGKEPQHFGDGTRLSIL.

DNA of the CDR3: TGCGCCAGCAGCGAGCTCGGCCCCCGGGACAGGGGAGGTGTCCTCCACTTT. Translation: CASSELGPRDRGGVLHF. The chain uses TRBV5-1 and TRBJ1-6; 10 positions match TRBD1. This CDR3 comprises 17 residues. CDR1 is SGHRS and CDR2 is YFSETQ in the germline V gene. V lost 4 bases to trimming and J lost 15 bases; unmatched junction nucleotides: 19. The full variable domain, in which reference TRBV5-1 and TRBJ1-6 provide the parts outside the CDR3, is KAGVTQTPRYLIKTRGQQVTLSCSPISGHRSVSWYQQTPGQGLQFLFEYFSETQRNKGNFPGRFSGRQFSNSRSEMNVSTLELGDSALYLCASSELGPRDRGGVLHFGNGTRLTVT.

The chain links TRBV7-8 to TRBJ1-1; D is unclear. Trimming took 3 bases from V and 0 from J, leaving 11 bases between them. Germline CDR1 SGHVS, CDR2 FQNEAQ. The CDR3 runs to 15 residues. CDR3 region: CASSLRQSMNTEAFF. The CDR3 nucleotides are TGTGCCAGCAGCTTGAGGCAGTCCATGAACACTGAAGCTTTCTTT.

The CDR3 reads CASSKTGLSGNTIYF. Here the CDR3 DNA reads TGTGCCAGCAGCAAAACAGGGTTATCTGGAAACACCATATATTTT. The chain recombines TRBV7-6 with TRBJ1-3; TRBD1 is a possible D gene (6 bases). The CDR3 extends over 15 amino acids. Germline CDR1 and CDR2: SGHVS and FNYEAQ. Between the trimmed V and J ends, which lost 5 bases and 1 base, there was a span of 12 bases.

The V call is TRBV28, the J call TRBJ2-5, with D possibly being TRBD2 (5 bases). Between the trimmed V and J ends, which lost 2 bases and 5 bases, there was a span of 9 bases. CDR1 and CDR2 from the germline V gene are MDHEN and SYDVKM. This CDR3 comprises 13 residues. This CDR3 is CASSLAGRETQYF. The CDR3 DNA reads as TGTGCCAGCAGTTTAGCGGGTCGGGAGACCCAGTACTTC.

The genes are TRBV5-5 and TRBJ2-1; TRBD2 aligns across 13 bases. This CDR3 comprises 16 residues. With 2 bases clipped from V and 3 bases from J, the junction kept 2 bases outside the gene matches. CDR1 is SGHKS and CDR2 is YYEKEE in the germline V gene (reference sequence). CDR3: CASSFGLAGDYNEQFF. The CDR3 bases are TGTGCCAGCAGCTTTGGACTAGCGGGGGACTACAATGAGCAGTTCTTC.

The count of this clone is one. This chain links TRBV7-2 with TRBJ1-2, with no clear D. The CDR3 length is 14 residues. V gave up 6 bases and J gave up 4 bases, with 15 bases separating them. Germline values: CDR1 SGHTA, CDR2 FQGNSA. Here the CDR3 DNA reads TGTGCCAGCAGTCGTGTGGACGGGAGCTATGGCTACACCTTC. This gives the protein CASSRVDGSYGYTF. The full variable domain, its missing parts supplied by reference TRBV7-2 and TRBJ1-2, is GAGVSQSPSNKVTEKGKDVELRCDPISGHTALYWYRQSLGQGLEFLIYFQGNSAPDKSGLPSDRFSAERTGGSVSTLTIQRTQQEDSAVYLCASSRVDGSYGYTFGSGTRLTVV.

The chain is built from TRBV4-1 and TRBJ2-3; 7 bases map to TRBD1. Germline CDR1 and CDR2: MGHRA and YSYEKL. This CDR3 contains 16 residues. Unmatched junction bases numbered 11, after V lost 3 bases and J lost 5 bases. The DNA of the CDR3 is TGCGCCAGCAGCCAGAGGCGACAGGGCGAGGGAGATACGCAGTATTTT. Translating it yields CASSQRRQGEGDTQYF.

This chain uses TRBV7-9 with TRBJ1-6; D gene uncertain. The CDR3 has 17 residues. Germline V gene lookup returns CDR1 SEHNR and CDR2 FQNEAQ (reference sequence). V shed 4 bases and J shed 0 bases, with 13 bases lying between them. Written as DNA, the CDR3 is TGTGCCAGCAGCTACGGGGTCATGAGCTCCTATAATTCACCCCTCCACTTT. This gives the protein CASSYGVMSSYNSPLHF.